This T cell receptor (beta chain) was documented in a study of monozygotic twins with inflammatory bowel disease. Study results and limitations: IBD patients showed reduced TCRbeta diversity (inverse Simpson) versus healthy co-twins.

Comment on this clonotype: Its target is unknown.

TCRdb reprocessed the 5' RACE reads and keeps a single row for each CDR3 protein, giving no DNA. This sample's table reports about 110,000 distinct CDR3 sequences. The CDR3 runs 13 residues. Germline CDR1 MDHEN, CDR2 SYDVKM. Sequencing was performed on blood. This sequence originates from a human donor with ulcerative colitis or Crohn's disease, or a healthy co-twin of an affected twin (not recorded which). The chain uses TRBV28 and TRBJ2-2. This chain's CDR3 is CASSLTPTGELFF. The full variable domain, with the rest looked up from reference TRBV28 and TRBJ2-2, is DVKVTQSSRYLVKRTGEKVFLECVQDMDHENMFWYRQDPGLGLRLIYFSYDVKMKEKGDIPEGYSVSREKKERFSLILESASTNQTSMYLCASSLTPTGELFFGEGSRLTVL.